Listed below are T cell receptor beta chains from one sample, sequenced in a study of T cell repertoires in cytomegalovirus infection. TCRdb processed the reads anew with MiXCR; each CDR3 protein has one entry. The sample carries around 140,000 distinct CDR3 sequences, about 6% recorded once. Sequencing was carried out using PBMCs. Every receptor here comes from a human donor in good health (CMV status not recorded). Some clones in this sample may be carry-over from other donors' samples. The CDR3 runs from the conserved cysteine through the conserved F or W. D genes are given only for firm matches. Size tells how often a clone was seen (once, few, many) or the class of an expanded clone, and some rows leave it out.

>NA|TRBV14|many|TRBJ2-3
CASSQAHRLVKMDTQYF
TGTGCCAGCAGCCAAGCTCATAGACTAGTTAAGATGGATACGCAGTATTTT
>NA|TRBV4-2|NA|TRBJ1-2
CASSQDPRRANGYTF
TGTGCCAGCAGCCAAGATCCGAGGAGGGCCAATGGCTACACCTTC
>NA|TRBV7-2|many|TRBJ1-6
CASSSPSGQSPLHF
TGTGCCAGCAGCTCTCCCTCCGGCCAGTCACCCCTCCACTTT
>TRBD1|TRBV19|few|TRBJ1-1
CASSIAGTGNTEAFF
TGTGCCAGTAGTATAGCGGGGACAGGGAACACTGAAGCTTTCTTT
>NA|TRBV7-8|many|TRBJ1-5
CASSRLRGNQPQHF
TGTGCCAGCAGCCGCTTAAGGGGTAATCAGCCCCAGCATTTT
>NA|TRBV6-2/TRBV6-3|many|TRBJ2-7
CASSYGQPPNEQYF
TGTGCCAGCAGTTACGGACAGCCTCCTAACGAGCAGTACTTC
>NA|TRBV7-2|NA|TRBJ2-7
CASSLLGSYEQYF
TGTGCCAGCAGCTTATTAGGGTCCTACGAGCAGTACTTC
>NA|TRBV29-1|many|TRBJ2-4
CSVEDTPGNIQYF
TGCAGCGTTGAAGATACTCCCGGAAACATTCAGTACTTC
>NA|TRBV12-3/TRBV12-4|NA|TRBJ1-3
CASSADASGNTIYF
TGTGCCAGCAGTGCGGATGCCTCTGGAAACACCATATATTTT
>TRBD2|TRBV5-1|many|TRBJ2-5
CASSLRPLASGGETQYF
TGCGCCAGCAGCTTAAGACCCCTGGCTAGCGGGGGGGAGACCCAGTACTTC
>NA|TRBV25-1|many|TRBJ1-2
CASSRQAFYGYTF
TGTGCCAGCAGTCGACAGGCCTTCTATGGCTACACCTTC
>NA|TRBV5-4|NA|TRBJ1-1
CASSLDRGRAFF
TGTGCCAGCAGCTTGGACCGAGGGAGAGCTTTCTTT
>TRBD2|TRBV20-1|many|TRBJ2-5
CSASRGGGPQETQYF
TGCAGTGCGAGCCGTGGCGGGGGGCCACAAGAGACCCAGTACTTC
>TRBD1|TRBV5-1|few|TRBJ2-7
CASSHHRDRTNEQYF
TGCGCCAGCAGCCACCACCGGGACAGGACGAACGAGCAGTACTTC
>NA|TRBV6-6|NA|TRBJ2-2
CASSYPGNRAFGELFF
TGTGCCAGCAGTTACCCGGGTAACAGGGCGTTCGGGGAGCTGTTTTTT
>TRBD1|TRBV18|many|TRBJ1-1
CASSQQTGYNTEAFF
TGTGCCAGCTCGCAGCAGACAGGGTATAACACTGAAGCTTTCTTT
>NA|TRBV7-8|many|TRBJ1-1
CASSFSHRENTEAFF
TGTGCCAGCAGTTTTAGCCACAGGGAAAACACTGAAGCTTTCTTT
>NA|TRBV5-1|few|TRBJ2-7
CASSWDTGPYEQYF
TGCGCCAGCAGCTGGGACACAGGTCCCTACGAGCAGTACTTC
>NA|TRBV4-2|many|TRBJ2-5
CASSGAPAGETQYF
TGTGCCAGCAGCGGAGCCCCGGCGGGAGAGACCCAGTACTTC
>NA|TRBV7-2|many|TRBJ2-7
CASSPGTEQYF
TGTGCCAGCAGCCCGGGGACTGAGCAGTACTTC
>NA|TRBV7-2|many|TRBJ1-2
CASSLDTEYGYTF
TGTGCCAGCAGCTTAGATACAGAATATGGCTACACCTTC
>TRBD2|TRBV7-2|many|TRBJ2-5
CASSLTAGGGETQYF
TGTGCCAGCAGCTTAACCGCGGGGGGAGGAGAGACCCAGTACTTC
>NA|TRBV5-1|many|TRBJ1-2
CASSLIFEGAHGYTF
TGCGCCAGCAGCTTGATTTTCGAAGGGGCGCATGGCTACACCTTC
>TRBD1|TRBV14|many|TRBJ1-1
CASSRTGTGGRWAEAFF
TGTGCCAGCAGCCGAACCGGGACAGGGGGTCGGTGGGCTGAAGCTTTCTTT
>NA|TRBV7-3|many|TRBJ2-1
CASSLQPSGEQFF
TGTGCCAGCAGCTTACAACCGTCCGGTGAGCAGTTCTTC
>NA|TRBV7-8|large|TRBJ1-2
CASSPRVDRYGYTF
TGTGCCAGCAGCCCCAGGGTGGACCGCTATGGCTACACCTTC
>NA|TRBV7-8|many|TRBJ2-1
CASSPRSGDTYNEQFF
TGTGCCAGCAGCCCTAGAAGCGGTGACACCTACAATGAGCAGTTCTTC
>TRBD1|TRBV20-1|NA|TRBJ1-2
CSARDRGARGRYYGYTF
TGCAGTGCTAGAGATCGGGGGGCGAGGGGGCGATACTATGGCTACACCTTC
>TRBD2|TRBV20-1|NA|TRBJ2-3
CSASLLAGKNSHTDTQYF
TGCAGTGCTAGTCTTCTAGCGGGCAAAAACTCCCACACAGATACGCAGTATTTT
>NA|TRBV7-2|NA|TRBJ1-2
CASSLGWTGWYYTF
TGTGCCAGCAGCTTAGGATGGACCGGGTGGTACTACACCTTC
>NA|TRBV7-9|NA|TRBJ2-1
CASSLGLVVYNEQFF
TGTGCCAGCAGCCTGGGGCTGGTAGTCTACAATGAGCAGTTCTTC
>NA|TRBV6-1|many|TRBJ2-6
CASSGGAGANVLTF
TGTGCCAGCAGTGGGGGTGCTGGGGCCAACGTCCTGACTTTC
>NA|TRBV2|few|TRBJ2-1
CASSNEEQFF
TGTGCCAGCTCAAATGAGGAGCAGTTCTTC
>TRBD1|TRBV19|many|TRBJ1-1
CASRMGQTNTEAFF
TGTGCCAGTAGGATGGGACAGACGAACACTGAAGCTTTCTTT
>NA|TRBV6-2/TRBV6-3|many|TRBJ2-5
CASSWDAWNRKTQYF
TGTGCCAGCAGTTGGGACGCCTGGAATAGGAAGACCCAGTACTTC
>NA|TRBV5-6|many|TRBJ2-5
CASSFSGRPSERETQYF
TGTGCCAGCAGCTTTAGTGGAAGGCCATCGGAGAGAGAGACCCAGTACTTC
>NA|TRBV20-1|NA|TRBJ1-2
CSAIGINKGMLTEANYGYTF
TGCAGTGCTATTGGGATTAATAAAGGGATGTTAACCGAAGCTAACTATGGCTACACCTTC
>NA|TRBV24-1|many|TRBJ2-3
CATKDQDTQYF
TGTGCCACTAAGGACCAAGATACGCAGTATTTT
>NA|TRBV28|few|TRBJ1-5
CASSLSGEDNQPQHF
TGTGCCAGCAGTCTCTCCGGGGAGGACAATCAGCCCCAGCATTTT
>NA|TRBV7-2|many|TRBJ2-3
CASSFRRMGGVADTQYF
TGTGCCAGCAGCTTTCGGCGGATGGGGGGCGTCGCAGATACGCAGTATTTT
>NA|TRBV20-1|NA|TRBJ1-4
CRPSSGTTGGLFF
TGCAGACCGAGTTCCGGGACGACGGGGGGTCTGTTTTTT
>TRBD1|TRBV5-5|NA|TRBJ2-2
CASSGGTGAYTGELFF
TGTGCCAGCAGCGGTGGGACAGGGGCCTACACCGGGGAGCTGTTTTTT
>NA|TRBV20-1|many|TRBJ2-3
CSALGESGTDTQYF
TGCAGTGCTCTGGGGGAATCTGGTACAGATACGCAGTATTTT
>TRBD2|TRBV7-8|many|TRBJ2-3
CASSLLAGLGTQYF
TGTGCCAGCAGCTTACTAGCGGGGCTAGGTACGCAGTATTTT
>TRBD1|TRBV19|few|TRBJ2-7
CASRDRGSYEQYF
TGTGCCAGCCGGGACAGGGGAAGCTACGAGCAGTACTTC
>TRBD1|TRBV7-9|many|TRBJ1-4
CASSGGTGDEKLFF
TGTGCCAGCAGCGGTGGGACAGGGGACGAAAAACTGTTTTTT
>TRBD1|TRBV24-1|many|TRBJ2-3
CATSDSRGPDTQYF
TGTGCCACCAGTGATTCGAGGGGGCCTGATACGCAGTATTTT
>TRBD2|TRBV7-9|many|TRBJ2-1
CASSLFPAGGLFEQFF
TGTGCCAGCAGCCTATTTCCAGCGGGGGGCCTTTTTGAGCAGTTCTTC
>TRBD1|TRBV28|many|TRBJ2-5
CASSPSGQGRETQYF
TGTGCCAGCAGTCCCAGCGGACAGGGAAGAGAGACCCAGTACTTC
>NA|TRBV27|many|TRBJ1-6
CASSFRQVGNSPLHF
TGTGCCAGCAGTTTCCGCCAAGTTGGGAATTCACCCCTCCACTTT
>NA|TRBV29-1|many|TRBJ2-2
CSVATVNTGELFF
TGCAGCGTTGCCACGGTGAACACCGGGGAGCTGTTTTTT
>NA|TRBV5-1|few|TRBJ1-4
CASSRHTRRLTNEKLFF
TGCGCCAGCAGCCGCCATACCCGACGGTTAACTAATGAAAAACTGTTTTTT